The 3 T cell receptor beta chains presented below share a single source sample, sequenced in a study of cytotoxic CD8 clonotypes in ibrutinib-treated CLL. The protocol was immunoSEQ multiplex PCR, while the TCRdb copy is restricted to in-frame clones and leaves out a portion. Of about 310,000 clones in the sample, around four fifths are singletons; the top ten hold 6.7%. The starting material was PBMCs, obtained before ibrutinib treatment. The receptors stem from a human donor with chronic lymphocytic leukemia.

This clone was seen more than once but under ten times. The chain carries TRBV7-2 and TRBJ1-1; D unresolved. With 5 bases removed from V and 2 bases from J, the gap between germline ends came to 12 bases. The CDR3 contains 14 residues. The V gene's germline CDR1 is SGHTA and CDR2 FQGNSA. CDR3 loop: CASSPGSTNTEAFF. Written as DNA, the CDR3 is TGTGCCAGCAGCCCCGGGTCTACAAACACTGAAGCTTTCTTT.

The chain couples TRBV6-6 to TRBJ2-7; 7 nucleotides match TRBD2. This CDR3 contains 14 residues. Germline CDR1 reads MNHNY; CDR2 reads SVGAGI (reference sequence). J gave up 4 bases and V 6 bases, and 9 bases lay outside the gene matches. The CDR3 DNA reads as TGTGCCAGCAGCGCCAGCGGGAACCGGTACGAGCAGTACTTC. Translating it yields CASSASGNRYEQYF.

The chain has TRBV7-9 and TRBJ1-2, with D uncertain. Trimming shortened V by 1 base and J by 1 base, and 10 bases separated the two germline ends. CDR1 and CDR2 from the germline V gene are SEHNR and FQNEAQ (reference sequence). This CDR3 spans 15 amino acids. The CDR3 DNA follows: TGTGCCAGCAGCTTAGTAACGTCAGTTAACTATGGCTACACCTTC. It encodes CASSLVTSVNYGYTF.